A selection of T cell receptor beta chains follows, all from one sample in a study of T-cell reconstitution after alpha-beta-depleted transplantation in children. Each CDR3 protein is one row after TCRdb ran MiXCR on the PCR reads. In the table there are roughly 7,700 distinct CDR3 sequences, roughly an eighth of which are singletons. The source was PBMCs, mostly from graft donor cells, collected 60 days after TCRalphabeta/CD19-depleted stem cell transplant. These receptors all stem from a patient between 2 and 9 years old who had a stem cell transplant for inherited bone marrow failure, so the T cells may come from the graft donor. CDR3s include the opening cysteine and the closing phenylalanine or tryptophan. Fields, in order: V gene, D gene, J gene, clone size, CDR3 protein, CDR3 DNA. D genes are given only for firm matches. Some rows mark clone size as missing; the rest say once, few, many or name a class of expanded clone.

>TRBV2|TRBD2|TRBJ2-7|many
CASRTSGATYEQYF
TGTGCCAGCAGAACTAGCGGAGCAACCTACGAGCAGTACTTC
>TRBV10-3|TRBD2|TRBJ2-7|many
CAIRDPYKLADIDEQYF
TGTGCCATCAGAGACCCATATAAACTAGCGGACATAGACGAGCAGTACTTC
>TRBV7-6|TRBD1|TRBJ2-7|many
CASSSRDRYYEQYF
TGTGCCAGCAGCTCCCGGGACAGGTACTACGAGCAGTACTTC
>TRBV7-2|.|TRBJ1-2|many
CASKPPLTDFYGYTF
TGTGCCAGCAAACCCCCCCTGACAGATTTCTATGGCTACACCTTC
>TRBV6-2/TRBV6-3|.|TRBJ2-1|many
CASTRDLGRYNEQFF
TGTGCCAGCACCCGGGACTTAGGCCGTTACAATGAGCAGTTCTTC
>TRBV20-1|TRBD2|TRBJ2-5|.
CSARKAGDKGGTQYF
TGCAGTGCTAGAAAAGCGGGGGATAAGGGAGGGACCCAGTACTTC
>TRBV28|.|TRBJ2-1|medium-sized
CASIGSLREQFF
TGTGCCAGCATAGGGTCGTTGCGTGAGCAGTTCTTC
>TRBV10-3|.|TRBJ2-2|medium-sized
CAIDQGDTGELFF
TGTGCCATCGATCAGGGTGACACCGGGGAGCTGTTTTTT
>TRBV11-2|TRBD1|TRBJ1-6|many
CASSMGQHNSPLHF
TGTGCCAGCAGCATGGGACAGCATAATTCACCCCTCCACTTT
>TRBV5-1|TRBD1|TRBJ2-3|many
CASSHRDRADTQYF
TGCGCCAGCAGCCACCGGGACAGGGCAGATACGCAGTATTTT
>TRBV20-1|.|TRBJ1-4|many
CSARDDSGEKLFF
TGCAGTGCTAGAGATGACAGCGGCGAAAAACTGTTTTTT
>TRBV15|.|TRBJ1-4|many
CATSRDGNEKLFF
TGTGCCACCAGCAGAGATGGAAATGAAAAACTGTTTTTT
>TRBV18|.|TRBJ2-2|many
CASSPRQDGSGELFF
TGTGCCAGCTCACCTCGCCAGGATGGTTCCGGGGAGCTGTTTTTT
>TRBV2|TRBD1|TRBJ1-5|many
CASRRTGGERQPQHF
TGTGCCAGCAGGAGGACAGGGGGCGAGAGGCAGCCCCAGCATTTT
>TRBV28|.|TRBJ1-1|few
CASSQRTFSITEAFF
TGTGCCAGCAGCCAAAGGACCTTTTCCATCACTGAAGCTTTCTTT
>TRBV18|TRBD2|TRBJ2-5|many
CASSLTGTSPQETQYF
TGTGCCAGCTCACTGACTGGGACTAGCCCCCAAGAGACCCAGTACTTC
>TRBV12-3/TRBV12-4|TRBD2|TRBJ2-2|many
CASSLLAGGPNTGELFF
TGTGCCAGCAGTTTACTAGCGGGAGGGCCGAACACCGGGGAGCTGTTTTTT
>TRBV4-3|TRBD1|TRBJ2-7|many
CASLSRTGEQYF
TGCGCCAGCTTGAGCCGGACAGGCGAGCAGTACTTC
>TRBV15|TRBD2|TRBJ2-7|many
CATSRDLGRASGSYEQYF
TGTGCCACCAGCAGAGATCTAGGGAGGGCCTCAGGATCCTACGAGCAGTACTTC
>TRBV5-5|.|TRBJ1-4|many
CASSRLAPGLSGNEKLFF
TGTGCCAGCAGCAGATTAGCCCCTGGACTGTCTGGTAATGAAAAACTGTTTTTT
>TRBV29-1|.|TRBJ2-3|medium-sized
CSVTWVGTDTQYF
TGCAGCGTTACATGGGTCGGCACAGATACGCAGTATTTT
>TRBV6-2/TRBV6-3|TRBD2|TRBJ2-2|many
CASSLRTSGRATGELFF
TGTGCCAGCAGTCTCCGGACTAGCGGGAGGGCCACCGGGGAGCTGTTTTTT
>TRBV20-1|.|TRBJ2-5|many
CSARDYGLFSKTQYF
TGCAGTGCTAGAGATTATGGGCTGTTTTCCAAGACCCAGTACTTC
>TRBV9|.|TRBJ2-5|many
CASSTRDEETQYF
TGTGCCAGCAGCACACGGGACGAAGAGACCCAGTACTTC
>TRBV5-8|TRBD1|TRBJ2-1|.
CASCLDRDYNEQFF
TGTGCCAGCTGCCTGGACAGGGACTACAATGAGCAGTTCTTC
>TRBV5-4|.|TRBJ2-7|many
CASRGTSRNYEQYF
TGTGCCAGCCGGGGGACCTCAAGAAACTACGAGCAGTACTTC
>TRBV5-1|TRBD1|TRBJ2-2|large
CASSYGQANTGELFF
TGCGCCAGCAGCTATGGACAGGCGAACACCGGGGAGCTGTTTTTT
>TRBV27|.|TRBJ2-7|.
CASSSGGLDVVGEQYF
TGTGCCAGCAGTTCTGGGGGGCTGGACGTCGTCGGCGAGCAGTACTTC
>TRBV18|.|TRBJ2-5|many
CASSPGYQETQYF
TGTGCCAGCTCACCCGGGTACCAAGAGACCCAGTACTTC
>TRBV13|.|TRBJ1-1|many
CASSLGVSTEAFF
TGTGCCAGCAGCTTAGGGGTTTCCACTGAAGCTTTCTTT
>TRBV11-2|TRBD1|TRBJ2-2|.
CASSTTGMNTGELFF
TGTGCCAGCAGCACGACAGGGATGAACACCGGGGAGCTGTTTTTT
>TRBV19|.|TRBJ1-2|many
CASSGRYYGYTF
TGTGCCAGCAGCGGACGGTACTATGGCTACACCTTC
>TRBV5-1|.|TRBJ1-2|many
CASSSGPPNYGYTF
TGCGCCAGCAGCTCTGGACCGCCTAACTATGGCTACACCTTC
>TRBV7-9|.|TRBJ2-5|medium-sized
CASRAGERTQYF
TGTGCCAGCAGGGCAGGGGAAAGGACCCAGTACTTC
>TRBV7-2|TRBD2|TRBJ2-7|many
CASSLDTSGYYEQYF
TGTGCCAGCAGCTTAGATACTAGCGGGTACTACGAGCAGTACTTC
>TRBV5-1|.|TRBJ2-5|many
CASSLLPKGGQETQYF
TGCGCCAGCAGCTTGCTACCCAAGGGAGGACAAGAGACCCAGTACTTC
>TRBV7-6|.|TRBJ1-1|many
CASSQRGNTEAFF
TGTGCCAGCAGCCAGAGGGGGAACACTGAAGCTTTCTTT
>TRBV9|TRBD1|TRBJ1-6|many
CASSVAGGWGNSPLHF
TGTGCCAGCAGCGTAGCAGGGGGGTGGGGTAATTCACCCCTCCACTTT
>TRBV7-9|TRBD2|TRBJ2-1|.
CAISPGYERGGNEQFF
TGTGCCATCAGCCCCGGGTATGAGCGGGGGGGCAATGAGCAGTTCTTC
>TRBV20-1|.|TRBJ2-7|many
CSASIGYEQYF
TGCAGTGCTTCCATAGGCTACGAGCAGTACTTC
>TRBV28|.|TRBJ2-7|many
CAAGDRLTEQYF
TGTGCCGCGGGGGACAGATTGACCGAGCAGTACTTC
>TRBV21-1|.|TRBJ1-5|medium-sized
CASSTHRGSNQPQHF
TGTGCCAGCAGCACCCACAGGGGAAGCAATCAGCCCCAGCATTTT
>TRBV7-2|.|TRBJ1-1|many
CASSPWVSNTEAFF
TGTGCCAGCAGCCCCTGGGTCAGCAACACTGAAGCTTTCTTT
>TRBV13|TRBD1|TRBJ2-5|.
CAIGSGQGAWETQYF
TGTGCCATCGGCTCCGGACAGGGGGCGTGGGAGACCCAGTACTTC
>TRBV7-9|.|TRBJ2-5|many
CASSLAVWTNQETQYF
TGTGCCAGCAGCTTAGCTGTGTGGACAAACCAAGAGACCCAGTACTTC
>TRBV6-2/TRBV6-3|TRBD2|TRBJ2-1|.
CASSAWGSGEANEQFF
TGTGCCAGCAGTGCCTGGGGGAGCGGGGAAGCCAATGAGCAGTTCTTC
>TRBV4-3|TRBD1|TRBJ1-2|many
CASSQDGTGIGYTF
TGCGCCAGCAGCCAAGACGGGACAGGGATTGGCTACACCTTC
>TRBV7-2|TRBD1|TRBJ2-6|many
CASSPGTGLSGANVLTF
TGTGCCAGCAGCCCCGGGACAGGGCTCTCTGGGGCCAACGTCCTGACTTTC
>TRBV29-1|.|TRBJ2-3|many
CSVVPPGIWGGSADTQYF
TGCAGCGTTGTTCCTCCTGGTATCTGGGGAGGTAGCGCAGATACGCAGTATTTT